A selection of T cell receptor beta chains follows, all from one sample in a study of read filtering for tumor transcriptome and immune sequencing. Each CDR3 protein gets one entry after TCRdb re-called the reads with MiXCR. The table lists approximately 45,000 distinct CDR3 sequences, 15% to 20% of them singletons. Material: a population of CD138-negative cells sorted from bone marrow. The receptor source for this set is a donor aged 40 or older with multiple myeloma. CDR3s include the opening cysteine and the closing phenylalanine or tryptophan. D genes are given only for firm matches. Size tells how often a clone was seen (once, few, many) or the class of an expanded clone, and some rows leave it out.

CDR3: CSVGDRGGLKAETQYF
DNA: TGCAGCGTTGGGGACAGGGGCGGTCTTAAGGCAGAGACCCAGTACTTC
V: TRBV29-1
J: TRBJ2-5
length: 16
size: many
D: TRBD1

CDR3: CASTLEYQETQYF
DNA: TGTGCCAGCACCCTCGAGTACCAAGAGACCCAGTACTTC
V: TRBV12-3/TRBV12-4
J: TRBJ2-5
length: 13
size: many
D: .

CDR3: CASSFWGVQETQYF
DNA: TGTGCCAGCAGCTTCTGGGGGGTACAAGAGACCCAGTACTTC
V: TRBV7-2
J: TRBJ2-5
length: 14
size: many
D: .

CDR3: CASSQVLAPYEQYF
DNA: TGTGCCAGCAGCCAAGTCCTAGCCCCCTACGAGCAGTACTTC
V: TRBV3-2
J: TRBJ2-7
length: 14
size: .
D: .

CDR3: CSARDVEEKLFF
DNA: TGCAGTGCTAGAGATGTGGAGGAAAAACTGTTTTTT
V: TRBV20-1
J: TRBJ1-4
length: 12
size: many
D: .

CDR3: CASSLAAGGHMSTEAFF
DNA: TGTGCCAGCAGCTTGGCGGCAGGGGGTCACATGAGCACTGAAGCTTTCTTT
V: TRBV5-1
J: TRBJ1-1
length: 17
size: .
D: TRBD1

CDR3: CSVQWLADLKPGSYNEQFF
DNA: TGCAGCGTTCAGTGGCTAGCGGATCTCAAACCCGGCTCCTACAATGAGCAGTTCTTC
V: TRBV29-1
J: TRBJ2-1
length: 19
size: .
D: TRBD2

CDR3: CASSSRAGYYTDTQYF
DNA: TGTGCCAGCAGCTCCCGGGCGGGCTACTACACAGATACGCAGTATTTT
V: TRBV7-3
J: TRBJ2-3
length: 16
size: few
D: .

CDR3: CASSSMTGPNTEAFF
DNA: TGTGCCAGCAGCTCCATGACAGGTCCGAACACTGAAGCTTTCTTT
V: TRBV11-3
J: TRBJ1-1
length: 15
size: many
D: .

CDR3: CASSPLAFYNEQLF
DNA: TGTGCCAGCTCCCCCCTCGCGTTTTACAATGAGCAGCTTTTC
V: TRBV7-9
J: TRBJ2-1
length: 14
size: .
D: .

CDR3: CASRQLDRQFF
DNA: TGTGCCAGCCGACAACTAGACCGCCAGTTCTTC
V: TRBV12-3/TRBV12-4
J: TRBJ2-1
length: 11
size: many
D: .

CDR3: CASSLAGSYEQYF
DNA: TGTGCCAGCAGCTTAGCGGGATCCTACGAGCAGTACTTC
V: TRBV7-2
J: TRBJ2-7
length: 13
size: medium-sized
D: .

CDR3: CASSVGLANEQFF
DNA: TGTGCCAGCAGCGTGGGCCTAGCAAATGAGCAGTTCTTC
V: TRBV9
J: TRBJ2-1
length: 13
size: medium-sized
D: .

CDR3: CASSQELAYGEQFF
DNA: TGCGCCAGCAGCCAGGAACTAGCTTACGGTGAGCAGTTCTTC
V: TRBV4-2
J: TRBJ2-1
length: 14
size: many
D: .

CDR3: CAWSSGSGYEQYF
DNA: TGTGCCTGGAGTAGCGGGAGTGGGTACGAGCAGTACTTC
V: TRBV30
J: TRBJ2-7
length: 13
size: many
D: TRBD2

CDR3: CASASLGQGNQPQHF
DNA: TGTGCCAGTGCTAGCCTGGGACAGGGGAATCAGCCCCAGCATTTT
V: TRBV19
J: TRBJ1-5
length: 15
size: many
D: TRBD1

CDR3: CSARTSGPYNEQFF
DNA: TGCAGTGCGAGGACTAGCGGGCCCTACAATGAGCAGTTCTTC
V: TRBV20-1
J: TRBJ2-1
length: 14
size: few
D: TRBD2

CDR3: CASSIAAEGAPSTDTQYF
DNA: TGTGCCAGCAGTATTGCCGCTGAGGGGGCTCCTAGCACAGATACGCAGTATTTT
V: TRBV7-9
J: TRBJ2-3
length: 18
size: many
D: TRBD1

CDR3: CATSDPGTSTDTQYF
DNA: TGTGCCACCAGTGATCCCGGGACCAGCACAGATACGCAGTATTTT
V: TRBV24-1
J: TRBJ2-3
length: 15
size: .
D: .

CDR3: CASSGNTGELFF
DNA: TGTGCCAGCAGTGGGAACACCGGGGAGCTGTTTTTT
V: TRBV27
J: TRBJ2-2
length: 12
size: many
D: .

CDR3: CASSLTDSGTRETQYF
DNA: TGTGCCAGCAGCCTCACAGACTCCGGGACGAGGGAGACCCAGTACTTC
V: TRBV12-3/TRBV12-4
J: TRBJ2-5
length: 16
size: many
D: .

CDR3: CASSLGRGVLETQYF
DNA: TGCGCCAGCAGCCTGGGCCGGGGGGTCTTGGAGACCCAGTACTTC
V: TRBV5-1
J: TRBJ2-5
length: 15
size: few
D: TRBD2

CDR3: CASTESSYEQYF
DNA: TGTGCCAGCACCGAGAGCTCCTACGAGCAGTACTTC
V: TRBV27
J: TRBJ2-7
length: 12
size: .
D: .

CDR3: CASSLTGGPKAFF
DNA: TGTGCCAGCAGTTTGACAGGAGGGCCTAAGGCGTTCTTC
V: TRBV28
J: TRBJ2-1
length: 13
size: medium-sized
D: .

CDR3: CSVQSGGRGETQYF
DNA: TGCAGCGTTCAATCAGGGGGCAGGGGAGAGACCCAGTACTTC
V: TRBV29-1
J: TRBJ2-5
length: 14
size: many
D: TRBD1

CDR3: CASSPGGLSYEQYF
DNA: TGTGCCAGCAGTCCAGGGGGTTTATCCTACGAGCAGTACTTC
V: TRBV28
J: TRBJ2-7
length: 14
size: few
D: TRBD1

CDR3: CASNTGASYGYTF
DNA: TGTGCCAGCAACACAGGGGCTTCCTATGGCTACACCTTC
V: TRBV9
J: TRBJ1-2
length: 13
size: few
D: TRBD1

CDR3: CASSSSGSEDEQFF
DNA: TGTGCCAGCAGTTCTAGCGGGAGTGAAGATGAGCAGTTCTTC
V: TRBV28
J: TRBJ2-1
length: 14
size: .
D: TRBD2

CDR3: CASSPQVATQYF
DNA: TGTGCCAGCAGCCCACAGGTGGCGACCCAGTACTTC
V: TRBV7-2
J: TRBJ2-5
length: 12
size: many
D: .

CDR3: CASSKGGSTGKGYQPQHF
DNA: TGTGCCAGCAGCAAAGGGGGATCGACAGGGAAGGGATACCAGCCCCAGCATTTT
V: TRBV21-1
J: TRBJ1-5
length: 18
size: many
D: .

CDR3: CSASLPRTEETQYF
DNA: TGCAGTGCTAGCTTACCCCGAACCGAAGAGACCCAGTACTTC
V: TRBV20-1
J: TRBJ2-5
length: 14
size: many
D: .

CDR3: CASSLYLDLSYNEQFF
DNA: TGTGCCAGCAGTTTATATCTAGACCTCTCCTACAATGAGCAGTTCTTC
V: TRBV27
J: TRBJ2-1
length: 16
size: many
D: .

CDR3: CASSVDPPAKNIQYF
DNA: TGTGCCAGCAGTGTAGATCCCCCTGCCAAAAACATTCAGTACTTC
V: TRBV6-1
J: TRBJ2-4
length: 15
size: many
D: .

CDR3: CASSSPGQKSTDTQYF
DNA: TGTGCCAGCAGCTCACCGGGACAAAAAAGCACAGATACGCAGTATTTT
V: TRBV5-4
J: TRBJ2-3
length: 16
size: many
D: .

CDR3: CASSIFVWTPEDTQYF
DNA: TGTGCCAGTAGTATATTTGTGTGGACACCTGAAGATACGCAGTATTTT
V: TRBV19
J: TRBJ2-3
length: 16
size: .
D: .

CDR3: CASSPKVGSGGNYGYTF
DNA: TGTGCCAGCAGCCCCAAAGTTGGATCGGGAGGAAACTATGGCTACACCTTC
V: TRBV13
J: TRBJ1-2
length: 17
size: many
D: .

CDR3: CASSLNGRTEAFF
DNA: TGTGCCAGCAGCCTTAACGGGCGCACTGAAGCTTTCTTT
V: TRBV6-1
J: TRBJ1-1
length: 13
size: many
D: .

CDR3: CASSSAMGETQYF
DNA: TGTGCCAGCAGCTCCGCGATGGGAGAGACCCAGTACTTC
V: TRBV7-2
J: TRBJ2-5
length: 13
size: .
D: .